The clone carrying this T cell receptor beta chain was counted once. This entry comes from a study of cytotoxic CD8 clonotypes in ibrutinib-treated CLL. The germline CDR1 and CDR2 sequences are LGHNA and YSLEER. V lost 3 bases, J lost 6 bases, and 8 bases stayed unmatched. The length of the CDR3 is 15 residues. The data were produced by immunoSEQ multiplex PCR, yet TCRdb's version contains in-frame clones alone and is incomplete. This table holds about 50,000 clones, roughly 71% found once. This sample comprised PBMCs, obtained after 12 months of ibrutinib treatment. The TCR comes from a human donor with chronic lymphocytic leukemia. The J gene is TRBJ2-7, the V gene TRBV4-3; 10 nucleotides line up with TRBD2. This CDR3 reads CASSQDSGRASEQYF. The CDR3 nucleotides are TGCGCCAGCAGCCAGGACAGCGGGAGGGCCTCCGAGCAGTACTTC.